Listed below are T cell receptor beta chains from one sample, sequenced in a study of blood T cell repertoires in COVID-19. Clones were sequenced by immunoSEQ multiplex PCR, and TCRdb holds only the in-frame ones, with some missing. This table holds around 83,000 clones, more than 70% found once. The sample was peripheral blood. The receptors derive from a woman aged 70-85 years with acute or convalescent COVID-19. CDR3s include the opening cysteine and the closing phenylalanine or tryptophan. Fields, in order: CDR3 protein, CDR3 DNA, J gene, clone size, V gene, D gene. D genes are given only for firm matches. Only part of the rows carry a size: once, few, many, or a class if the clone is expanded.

CDR3 protein: CASSSVGGVAGNQPQHF
CDR3 DNA: TGTGCCAGCAGTTCGGTAGGGGGGGTTGCTGGCAATCAGCCCCAGCATTTT
J gene: TRBJ1-5
clone size: once
V gene: TRBV6-2/TRBV6-3
D gene: .

CDR3 protein: CATSDSRRDYNEQFF
CDR3 DNA: TGTGCCACCAGTGATTCCCGTCGCGACTACAATGAGCAGTTCTTC
J gene: TRBJ2-1
clone size: .
V gene: TRBV24-1
D gene: .

CDR3 protein: CASSPPGNTEAFF
CDR3 DNA: TGTGCCAGCAGCCCCCCGGGGAACACTGAAGCTTTCTTT
J gene: TRBJ1-1
clone size: .
V gene: TRBV11-3
D gene: .

CDR3 protein: CASSTGEGQPQHF
CDR3 DNA: TGTGCCAGCTCGACAGGGGAAGGTCAGCCCCAGCATTTT
J gene: TRBJ1-5
clone size: few
V gene: TRBV18
D gene: TRBD1

CDR3 protein: CASTPGGGGNSPLHF
CDR3 DNA: TGTGCCAGCACCCCCGGTGGGGGGGGGAATTCACCCCTCCACTTT
J gene: TRBJ1-6
clone size: once
V gene: TRBV11-2
D gene: .

CDR3 protein: CASSATSGGFGTDTQYF
CDR3 DNA: TGTGCCAGCAGCGCCACTAGCGGGGGGTTCGGCACAGATACGCAGTATTTT
J gene: TRBJ2-3
clone size: .
V gene: TRBV7-2
D gene: TRBD2

CDR3 protein: CASSYFTGDGETQYF
CDR3 DNA: TGTGCCAGCAGTTACTTTACAGGGGACGGGGAGACCCAGTACTTC
J gene: TRBJ2-5
clone size: .
V gene: TRBV6-2/TRBV6-3
D gene: TRBD1

CDR3 protein: CASSYGQGGEKLFF
CDR3 DNA: TGTGCCAGCAGTTACGGACAGGGAGGGGAAAAACTGTTTTTT
J gene: TRBJ1-4
clone size: .
V gene: TRBV7-9
D gene: TRBD1

CDR3 protein: CASSFRSWVETEAFF
CDR3 DNA: TGTGCCAGCAGCTTCCGGTCCTGGGTGGAGACTGAAGCTTTCTTT
J gene: TRBJ1-1
clone size: .
V gene: TRBV11-2
D gene: .

CDR3 protein: CASSVFFAGTAGSDTEAFF
CDR3 DNA: TGTGCCAGCAGTGTCTTTTTTGCCGGGACAGCAGGATCGGACACTGAAGCTTTCTTT
J gene: TRBJ1-1
clone size: once
V gene: TRBV6-1
D gene: TRBD1

CDR3 protein: CASSLNSGRETQYF
CDR3 DNA: TGTGCCAGCAGCTTAAATAGCGGGCGAGAGACCCAGTACTTC
J gene: TRBJ2-5
clone size: .
V gene: TRBV7-2
D gene: TRBD2

CDR3 protein: CASSLVAGGRREGETQYF
CDR3 DNA: TGTGCCAGCAGCTTAGTGGCGGGGGGCAGGCGGGAGGGCGAGACCCAGTACTTC
J gene: TRBJ2-5
clone size: .
V gene: TRBV7-2
D gene: TRBD2

CDR3 protein: CATSRGRGHQETQYF
CDR3 DNA: TGTGCCACCAGCAGAGGCAGGGGGCATCAAGAGACCCAGTACTTC
J gene: TRBJ2-5
clone size: .
V gene: TRBV15
D gene: TRBD1

CDR3 protein: CASSQDQTGRGYTF
CDR3 DNA: TGCGCCAGCAGCCAAGACCAGACAGGGCGGGGCTACACCTTC
J gene: TRBJ1-2
clone size: .
V gene: TRBV4-1
D gene: TRBD1

CDR3 protein: CASSWGGAGEKTQYF
CDR3 DNA: TGTGCCAGCAGTTGGGGTGGTGCGGGGGAAAAGACCCAGTACTTC
J gene: TRBJ2-5
clone size: .
V gene: TRBV6-6
D gene: TRBD2

CDR3 protein: CASSLTGGREKLFF
CDR3 DNA: TGTGCCAGCAGCTTGACAGGGGGCCGGGAAAAACTGTTTTTT
J gene: TRBJ1-4
clone size: .
V gene: TRBV7-9
D gene: TRBD1

CDR3 protein: CASSPGDRANNNEQFF
CDR3 DNA: TGCGCCAGCAGCCCAGGGGACAGGGCAAATAACAATGAGCAGTTCTTC
J gene: TRBJ2-1
clone size: few
V gene: TRBV5-1
D gene: TRBD1

CDR3 protein: CASRPQGEETQYF
CDR3 DNA: TGTGCCAGCAGGCCACAGGGAGAAGAGACCCAGTACTTC
J gene: TRBJ2-5
clone size: .
V gene: TRBV6-5
D gene: .

CDR3 protein: CASSTRGLAGELFF
CDR3 DNA: TGTGCCAGCAGCACGCGAGGGCTAGCCGGGGAGCTGTTTTTT
J gene: TRBJ2-2
clone size: .
V gene: TRBV5-4
D gene: .

CDR3 protein: CASSLEFLAGGSASTDTQYF
CDR3 DNA: TGCGCCAGCAGCTTGGAGTTCCTAGCGGGAGGATCCGCATCGACAGATACGCAGTATTTT
J gene: TRBJ2-3
clone size: few
V gene: TRBV5-1
D gene: TRBD2

CDR3 protein: CASSATSRVLISGANVLTF
CDR3 DNA: TGTGCCAGTAGTGCGACCTCCAGGGTACTAATCTCTGGGGCCAACGTCCTGACTTTC
J gene: TRBJ2-6
clone size: .
V gene: TRBV19
D gene: .

CDR3 protein: CASSVGTSYIGTDTQYF
CDR3 DNA: TGTGCCAGCAGCGTAGGGACTAGCTATATCGGGACAGATACGCAGTATTTT
J gene: TRBJ2-3
clone size: .
V gene: TRBV9
D gene: TRBD2

CDR3 protein: CASSQGQGAYTGELFF
CDR3 DNA: TGTGCCAGCAGCCAAGGCCAGGGGGCGTACACCGGGGAGCTGTTTTTT
J gene: TRBJ2-2
clone size: .
V gene: TRBV3-1/TRBV3-2
D gene: TRBD1

CDR3 protein: CASSPDHQGEKLFF
CDR3 DNA: TGTGCCAGCAGCCCGGACCATCAGGGGGAAAAACTGTTTTTT
J gene: TRBJ1-4
clone size: .
V gene: TRBV6-5
D gene: .

CDR3 protein: CASSYSTGNTIYF
CDR3 DNA: TGTGCCAGCAGCTACAGTACTGGAAACACCATATATTTT
J gene: TRBJ1-3
clone size: .
V gene: TRBV2
D gene: .

CDR3 protein: CASSLAGGRETQYF
CDR3 DNA: TGTGCCAGCAGTTTAGCGGGAGGGCGAGAGACCCAGTACTTC
J gene: TRBJ2-5
clone size: .
V gene: TRBV27
D gene: TRBD2

CDR3 protein: CASSSQPGQDYGYTF
CDR3 DNA: TGCGCCAGCAGCTCCCAGCCGGGACAGGACTATGGCTACACCTTC
J gene: TRBJ1-2
clone size: .
V gene: TRBV5-1
D gene: TRBD1